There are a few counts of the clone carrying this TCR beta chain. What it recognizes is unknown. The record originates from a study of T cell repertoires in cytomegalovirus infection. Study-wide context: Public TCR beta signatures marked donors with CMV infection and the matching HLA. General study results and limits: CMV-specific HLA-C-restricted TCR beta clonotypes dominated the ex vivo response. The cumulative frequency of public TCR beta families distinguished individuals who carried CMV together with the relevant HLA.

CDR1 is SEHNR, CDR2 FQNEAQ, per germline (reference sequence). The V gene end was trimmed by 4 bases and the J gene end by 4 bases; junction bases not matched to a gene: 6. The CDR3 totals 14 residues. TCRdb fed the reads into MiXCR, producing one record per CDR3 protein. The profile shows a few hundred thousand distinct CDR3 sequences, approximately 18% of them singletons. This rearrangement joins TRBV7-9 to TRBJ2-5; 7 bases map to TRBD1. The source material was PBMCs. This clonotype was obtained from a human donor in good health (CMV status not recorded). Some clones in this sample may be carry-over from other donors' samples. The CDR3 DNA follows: TGTGCCAGCAGCTCCGGGACAGCACGAGAGACCCAGTACTTC. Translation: CASSSGTARETQYF.